This T cell receptor beta chain was found in a study of T cell responses to AZD1222 COVID-19 vaccine. Across the whole study: Timing groups of about 4 and about 12 weeks for second doses were pooled. The study's findings and limits: Variant regions that are unmutated are reportedly the target of nearly half of spike-specific TCRs. Donors were chiefly white British, with a greater number of females, and clonal diversity was perhaps underestimated.

Sequenced by immunoSEQ multiplex PCR; TCRdb stores in-frame clones only, minus some. The sample shows 87,000 or so clones, almost 90% of them seen only once. About this clone: Its antigen remains unidentified.

CDR3 length: 15 amino acids. The clonotype comes from an adult in good health. This chain links TRBV21-1 with TRBJ2-7; the DNA was not used to check the table's D call, TRBD1. TRBV21-1 is marked as a pseudogene. This specimen was peripheral blood, taken on day 0 of AZD1222 vaccination. CDR3 DNA sequence: TGTGCCAGCAGCAAACAGGAACCTTCTCGGTACGAGCAGTACTTC. This sequence encodes CASSKQEPSRYEQYF.